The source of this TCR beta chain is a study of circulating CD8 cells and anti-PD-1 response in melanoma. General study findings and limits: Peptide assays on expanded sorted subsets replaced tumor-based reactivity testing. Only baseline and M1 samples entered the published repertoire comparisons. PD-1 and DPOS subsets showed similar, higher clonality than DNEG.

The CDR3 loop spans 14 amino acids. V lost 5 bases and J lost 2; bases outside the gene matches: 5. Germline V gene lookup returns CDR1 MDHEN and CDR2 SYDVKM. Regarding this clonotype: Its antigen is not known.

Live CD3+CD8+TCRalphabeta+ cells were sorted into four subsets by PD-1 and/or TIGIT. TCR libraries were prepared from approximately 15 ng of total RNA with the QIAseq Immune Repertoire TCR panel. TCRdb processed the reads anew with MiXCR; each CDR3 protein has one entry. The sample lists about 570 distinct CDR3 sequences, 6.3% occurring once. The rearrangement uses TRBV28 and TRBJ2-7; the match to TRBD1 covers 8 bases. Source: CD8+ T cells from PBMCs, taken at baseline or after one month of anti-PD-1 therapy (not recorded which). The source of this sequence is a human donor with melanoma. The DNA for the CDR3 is TGTGCCAGCAGTCCGACAGGGGACCCCTACGAGCAGTACTTC. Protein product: CASSPTGDPYEQYF.